The 9 T cell receptor beta chains in this list originate from one sample, sequenced in a study of CXCR3-negative and CXCR3-positive naive CD8 T cells. UMI-tagged TRB cDNA libraries were built via 5' RACE. TCRdb reprocessed the 5' RACE reads; each CDR3 protein has one entry and no DNA is given. This table holds around 5,000 distinct CDR3 sequences. Antigens of these TCRs are unknown. Study-wide findings and caveats: Naive cells that were CXCR3-positive had more hydrophobic TRB CDR3s (compared with CXCR3-negative naive cells).

The material sequenced was naive CXCR3+ CD8+ T cells from blood. Stated subset: CD45RO-CCR7+CD27+CD95- naive CD8+ T cells expressing CXCR3 (TNR3+). The receptors here all came from a human donor in good health. Some clones in this sample may be carry-over from other donors' samples.

The rearrangement links TRBV28 to TRBJ2-5; TCRdb's assignment of TRBD2 cannot be checked, as there is no DNA. The CDR3 consists of 15 residues. Germline loops: CDR1 MDHEN, CDR2 SYDVKM. CDR3 region: CASSLSSGSQETQYF.

This clonotype is labeled medium-sized based on frequency. The rearrangement uses TRBV29-1 and TRBJ1-3; absent DNA, TCRdb's TRBD1 call cannot be checked. There are 15 residues in the CDR3. Germline lookup yields CDR1 SQVTM and CDR2 ANQGSEA. The CDR3 sequence: CSVEDQGAGGNTIYF. The whole variable domain, remainder taken from reference TRBV29-1 and TRBJ1-3, is SAVISQKPSRDICQRGTSLTIQCQVDSQVTMMFWYRQQPGQSLTLIATANQGSEATYESGFVIDKFPISRPNLTFSTLTVSNMSPEDSSIYLCSVEDQGAGGNTIYFGEGSWLTVV.

This clonotype is medium-sized by frequency. The chain is built from TRBV21-1 and TRBJ2-4; TCRdb designates TRBD1, a call that cannot be tested without DNA. TRBV21-1 is termed a pseudogene. This CDR3 is built from 19 residues. The CDR3 spells CASSKDQVGRPGRGDIQYF.

By frequency, this clonotype registers medium-sized (0.01 to 0.1%). The V and J genes are TRBV14 and TRBJ1-3. Germline CDR1 and CDR2: SGHDN and FVKESK. The CDR3 covers 15 residues. CDR3 protein: CASSPAGVAGNTIYF.

The V gene is TRBV9, the J gene TRBJ2-1; TCRdb designates TRBD2, a call that cannot be tested without DNA. This CDR3 has 17 residues. Germline CDR1 SGDLS, CDR2 YYNGEE. The CDR3 spells CASSVASGGEGRVEQFF.

Frequency places this clonotype as medium-sized (0.01 to 0.1%). V and J are TRBV28 and TRBJ2-7; no DNA is available, so the TRBD1 call from TCRdb remains unchecked. This CDR3 has 13 amino acids. Germline CDR1 is MDHEN and CDR2 is SYDVKM. CDR3 sequence: CASSLTVSYEQYF.

By frequency, this clonotype is medium-sized. The chain recombines TRBV4-2 with TRBJ1-2; TCRdb's D call of TRBD1 is untestable without DNA. Germline loops: CDR1 LGHNA, CDR2 YNFKEQ. The CDR3 length is 12 residues. The chain's CDR3 is CASSQTGEGYTF.

The rearrangement uses TRBV3-1 and TRBJ1-2; there is no DNA to check the TCRdb D call of TRBD1. This CDR3 region has 15 residues. CDR1 is LGHDT, CDR2 YNNKEL, per germline (reference sequence). CDR3 in amino acids: CASSQDSGTLYGYTF.

This clonotype ranks as medium-sized in terms of frequency. This sequence joins TRBV5-6 and TRBJ2-7. The CDR3 extends over 14 amino acids. The germline CDR1 and CDR2 sequences are SGHDT and YYEEEE. The CDR3 reads CASSAGLGVYEQYF.